This record looks at one TCR beta chain sequence and its context. The antigen remains undetermined. The data originate from a study of monozygotic twins with inflammatory bowel disease. Study observations and caveats: Individual T cell subtypes were not distinguishable.

The CDR3 extends over 15 amino acids. TCRdb reprocessed the 5' RACE reads and keeps a single row for each CDR3 protein, giving no DNA. This repertoire comprises over 350,000 distinct CDR3 sequences; its ten largest clones make up around 2.6%. The receptor comes from a human donor with ulcerative colitis or Crohn's disease, or a healthy co-twin of an affected twin (not recorded which). Input material: blood. The rearrangement uses TRBV12-3 or TRBV12-4 and TRBJ2-7; TCRdb's D gene call, TRBD1, goes unchecked for lack of DNA. The CDR3 loop is CASSFGLTGGYEQYF.